Presented here are 2 T cell receptor beta chains from one specimen sequenced in a study of blood T cell repertoires in COVID-19. Some clones are missing from TCRdb's copy, which holds only in-frame ones; the method was immunoSEQ multiplex PCR. The profile shows some 150,000 clones, 75% to 90% of them singletons. Sequenced material: peripheral blood. These receptors were obtained from a man between 70 and 80 years old with acute or convalescent COVID-19.

This clone turned up a few times. The chain has TRBV23-1 and TRBJ1-4; possibly TRBD1 for D (6 bases). TRBV23-1 is an ORF, and what it does is uncertain. V gave up 0 bases and J gave up 1 base, with 15 bases separating them. The CDR3 consists of 18 residues. The CDR3 protein is CASSQSQGSRETNEKLFF. The DNA for the CDR3 is TGCGCCAGCAGTCAATCGCAGGGGTCGCGTGAAACTAATGAAAAACTGTTTTTT.

This clone appeared a single time. The chain recombines TRBV29-1 with TRBJ2-7, with D possibly being TRBD2 (6 bases). Germline V gene sequence: CDR1 SQVTM, CDR2 ANQGSEA. The CDR3 length is 14 residues. The V end lost 6 bases, the J end lost 3 bases, and 18 bases lay between the germline ends. The CDR3 loop reads CSVGDSGTYYEQYF. The CDR3 DNA reads as TGCAGCGTGGGGGATAGCGGAACATACTACGAGCAGTACTTC.